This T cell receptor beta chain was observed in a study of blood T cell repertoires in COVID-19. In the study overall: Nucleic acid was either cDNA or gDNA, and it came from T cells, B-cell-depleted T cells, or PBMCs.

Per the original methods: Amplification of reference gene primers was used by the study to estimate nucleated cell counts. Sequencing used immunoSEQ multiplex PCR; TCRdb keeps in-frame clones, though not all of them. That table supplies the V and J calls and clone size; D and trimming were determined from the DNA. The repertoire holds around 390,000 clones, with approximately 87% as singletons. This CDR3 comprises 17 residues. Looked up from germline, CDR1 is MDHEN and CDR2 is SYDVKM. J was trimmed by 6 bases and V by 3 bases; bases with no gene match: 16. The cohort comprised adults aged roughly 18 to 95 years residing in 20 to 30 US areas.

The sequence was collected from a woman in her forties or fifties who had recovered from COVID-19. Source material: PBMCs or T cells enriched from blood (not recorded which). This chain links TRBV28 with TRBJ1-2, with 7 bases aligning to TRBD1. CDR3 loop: CASSFRGGAAYFDGYTF. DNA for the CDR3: TGTGCCAGCAGTTTTAGAGGGGGCGCCGCCTATTTCGATGGCTACACCTTC.